These 29 T cell receptor beta chains were all obtained from the same sample, sequenced in a study of early T cells in non-severe SARS-CoV-2 infection (dated by TCRdb to the early 2020s). The library was generated by 5' RACE. The sample was run on a NextSeq 500. TCRdb ran its own pipeline on the public reads, namely fastp trimming at Q25 and MiXCR clone calling, and kept in-frame beta chains. Merged by CDR3 protein, the rows form single entries marked with the most common genes and DNA. The sample table records roughly 35,000 distinct CDR3 sequences; around 6.1% of these occur just once. The top ten constitute roughly 25% of the sample. Material for sequencing was whole blood. The receptors derive from an adult who was a healthcare worker with PCR-confirmed SARS-CoV-2 infection or an uninfected control (not recorded which).

Ten or more counts support this clonotype. The rearrangement uses TRBV30 and TRBJ1-1; tentative D call: TRBD1 (6 bases). The ends were cut back, 5 bases at V and 5 bases at J, with 12 bases in the middle. The germline V gene has CDR1 GTSNPN and CDR2 SVGIG (reference sequence). The CDR3 extends over 12 amino acids. The chain's CDR3 is CAWANQGTEAFF. Here the CDR3 DNA reads TGTGCCTGGGCGAACCAGGGGACTGAAGCTTTCTTT.

There are many counts of this clonotype. The chain uses TRBV5-5 and TRBJ2-5, with 8 bases fitting TRBD2. Trimming at V came to 7 bases and at J to 2 bases, leaving 7 bases not matched to a gene. Germline assignment: CDR1 SGHKS and CDR2 YYEKEE (reference sequence). The CDR3 spans 14 residues. The CDR3 DNA sequence: TGTGCCAGCGCCCAGACTAGCGCACAAGAGACCCAGTACTTC. The encoded protein is CASAQTSAQETQYF.

The chain links TRBV3-1 to TRBJ2-7, with D unclear. Trimming shortened V by 2 bases and J by 0 bases, and 8 bases separated the two germline ends. Germline CDR1 and CDR2: LGHDT and YNNKEL (reference sequence). The CDR3 length is 14 residues. The CDR3 loop reads CASSQLAGSYEQYF. CDR3 nucleotide sequence: TGTGCCAGCAGCCAATTAGCAGGCTCCTACGAGCAGTACTTC.

J is TRBJ2-2 and V is TRBV21-1; the DNA was not used to check the table's D call, TRBD2. TRBV21-1 has pseudogene status. CDR3 size: 18 residues. CDR3 sequence reads: CASSRGLGLAGRTGELFF. CDR3 bases: TGTGCCAGCAGCAGGGGCCTAGGACTAGCGGGACGGACCGGGGAGCTGTTTTTT.

The chain uses TRBV7-8 and TRBJ2-1; a possible D gene is TRBD1 (6 bases). Between the trimmed V and J ends, which lost 1 base and 8 bases, there was a span of 18 bases. CDR3 length equals 16 residues. From germline, CDR1 is SGHVS and CDR2 FQNEAQ. The CDR3 spells CASSLEVTGSFHEQFF. For the CDR3, the DNA is TGTGCCAGCAGCTTAGAGGTGACAGGCTCCTTCCATGAGCAGTTCTTC.

This clonotype was seen repeatedly, ten times or more. The CDR3 nucleotides are TGTGCCAGCAGCCGTACCGGGACGGTCTACAATGAGCAGTTCTTC. Amino acids: CASSRTGTVYNEQFF. J is TRBJ2-1 and V is TRBV7-6, with D possibly being TRBD1 or TRBD2 (5 bases each). Germline CDR1 reads SGHVS; CDR2 reads FNYEAQ. This CDR3 has 15 residues. V was cut by 5 bases and J by 3 bases, with 14 bases left in between.

Many counts were recorded for this clonotype. The chain couples TRBV19 to TRBJ2-3; D is undetermined. V dropped 6 bases and J dropped 4 bases, with 8 bases sitting between them. This CDR3 comprises 12 residues. Germline-derived CDR1 and CDR2 are LNHDA and SQIVND (reference sequence). Here the CDR3 DNA reads TGTGCCAGTAGCCCGGGTCCAGATACGCAGTATTTT. Its protein product is CASSPGPDTQYF. Full variable domain (outside the CDR3, taken from reference TRBV19 and TRBJ2-3): DGGITQSPKYLFRKEGQNVTLSCEQNLNHDAMYWYRQDPGQGLRLIYYSQIVNDFQKGDIAEGYSVSREKKESFPLTVTSAQKNPTAFYLCASSPGPDTQYFGPGTRLTVL.

This clonotype was seen repeatedly, ten times or more. This chain uses TRBV20-1 with TRBJ2-4; D may be TRBD1 or TRBD2 (5 bases each). Trimming left V 5 bases short and J 0 bases short, with 8 bases between. Germline CDR1 and CDR2: DFQATT and SNEGSKA (reference sequence). CDR3 length equals 13 residues. In nucleotides, the CDR3 is TGCAGTGCTGGGGGTGTAGCCAAAAACATTCAGTACTTC. The encoded protein is CSAGGVAKNIQYF.

This clonotype was counted many times. V gene TRBV12-3 or TRBV12-4 combines with J gene TRBJ2-7; no firm D call. Trimming removed 4 bases from V and 7 bases from J, with 8 bases in between. The CDR3 loop spans 11 amino acids. CDR3 in amino acids: CASSSRGEQYF. The CDR3 nucleotides are TGTGCCAGCAGTTCCCGTGGGGAGCAGTACTTC.

This clonotype was counted ten times or more. The chain has TRBV20-1 and TRBJ2-7; D is perhaps TRBD1 or TRBD2 (5 bases each). The CDR3 length is 13 residues. Trimming took off 2 bases at V and 3 bases at J, with 11 bases between the two ends. The V gene's germline CDR1 is DFQATT and CDR2 SNEGSKA (reference sequence). The CDR3 is CSARSGTDYEQYF. The DNA of the CDR3 is TGCAGTGCTAGATCCGGGACCGACTACGAGCAGTACTTC.

This clonotype came up many times. The CDR3 spells CASSGPTSGGNEQFF. The CDR3 DNA is TGTGCCAGCAGCGGCCCGACTAGCGGGGGGAATGAGCAGTTCTTC. V usage is TRBV7-6 and J usage is TRBJ2-1; the match to TRBD2 covers 13 bases. Germline V CDR1 and CDR2: SGHVS, FNYEAQ. The J segment lost 7 bases and the V segment lost 5 bases, leaving 5 bases of the junction unmatched. This CDR3 is built from 15 residues.

The table lists this clonotype with many counts. The gene calls are TRBV20-1 and TRBJ2-3; D not resolved. The CDR3 extends over 11 amino acids. Trimming removed 3 bases from V and 3 bases from J, with 4 bases in between. Looked up from germline, CDR1 is DFQATT and CDR2 is SNEGSKA (reference sequence). In DNA, the CDR3 is TGCAGTGCTAGGGGGACAGATACGCAGTATTTT. Its translation is CSARGTDTQYF.

This chain uses TRBV6-5 with TRBJ1-4; D is unclear. Trimming left V 0 bases short and J 6 bases short, with 14 bases between. CDR3 length equals 16 residues. The germline CDR1 and CDR2 sequences are MNHEY and SVGAGI. DNA for the CDR3: TGTGCCAGCAGTTACTCCATCGGAGAAAGTCATGAAAAACTGTTTTTT. Translation: CASSYSIGESHEKLFF.

This clonotype has ten or more counts. The genes are TRBV20-1 and TRBJ1-5, with D uncertain. Germline CDR1 and CDR2: DFQATT and SNEGSKA (reference sequence). The V and J ends lost 3 bases and 0 bases respectively, with 9 bases between them. This CDR3 comprises 14 residues. In DNA form, the CDR3 reads TGCAGTGCTAGTTCCCTTTATAGCAATCAGCCCCAGCATTTT. This encodes CSASSLYSNQPQHF.

This clonotype was recorded a few times. The CDR3 region has the DNA TGTGCCAGCAGCAAGCGCCAGCCTGAAGCTTTCTTT. It is translated as CASSKRQPEAFF. This chain uses TRBV21-1 with TRBJ1-1; the table's D call TRBD1 went unverified against the DNA. TRBV21-1 is given as a pseudogene. This CDR3 region has 12 residues.

This sequence joins TRBV7-6 and TRBJ2-3; 7 nucleotides line up with TRBD2. V lost 5 bases and J lost 2; bases outside the gene matches: 19. The germline gives CDR1 SGHVS, CDR2 FNYEAQ. The CDR3 consists of 19 residues. The CDR3 sequence is CASSRTTPTEAGSTDTQYF. Written as DNA, the CDR3 is TGTGCCAGCAGCCGAACTACCCCAACTGAAGCGGGGTCCACAGATACGCAGTATTTT.

The sample holds a few counts of this clonotype. The V and J genes are TRBV20-1 and TRBJ2-2; 8 bases match TRBD1. Trimming took 3 bases from V and 6 from J; bases not matched to a gene: 6. Germline values: CDR1 DFQATT, CDR2 SNEGSKA (reference sequence). This CDR3 spans 14 amino acids. The CDR3 bases are TGCAGTGCTAGTATGGACAGGGCGGCCGGGGAGCTGTTTTTT. It specifies CSASMDRAAGELFF.

The table lists this clonotype with many counts. The chain carries TRBV7-2 and TRBJ2-7; 10 bases map to TRBD2. The CDR3 has 15 amino acids. Germline-derived CDR1 and CDR2 are SGHTA and FQGNSA. J gave up 3 bases and V 1 base, and 3 bases lay outside the gene matches. The CDR3 nucleotides read TGTGCCAGCAGCTTAGTAGCGGGGGGCGACTACGAGCAGTACTTC. This sequence encodes CASSLVAGGDYEQYF.

At least ten counts were recorded for this clonotype. The rearrangement uses TRBV4-2 and TRBJ2-7, with 7 bases that match TRBD2. The CDR3 loop spans 16 amino acids. Germline trimming cut 1 base from V and 0 bases from J; bases unmatched to any gene: 6. From germline, CDR1 is LGHNA and CDR2 YNFKEQ. CDR3 coding DNA: TGTGCCAGCAGCCAAGGAATCGGGGGGTCCTCCTACGAGCAGTACTTC. It yields the protein CASSQGIGGSSYEQYF.

This clonotype was recorded many times. The rearrangement joins TRBV28 to TRBJ2-2; D gene uncertain. Between the trimmed V and J ends, which lost 3 bases and 2 bases, there was a span of 4 bases. Germline V gene lookup returns CDR1 MDHEN and CDR2 SYDVKM. The CDR3 sequence is 13 residues long. This CDR3 is CASSFLNTGELFF. As DNA, the CDR3 is TGTGCCAGCAGTTTCCTTAACACCGGGGAGCTGTTTTTT.

This clonotype was detected many times. The chain links TRBV2 to TRBJ1-1; D possibly corresponds to TRBD1 (5 bases). With 3 bases removed from V and 3 bases from J, the gap between germline ends came to 14 bases. The CDR3 consists of 15 residues. Germline V gene lookup returns CDR1 SNHLY and CDR2 FYNNEI. The CDR3 DNA reads as TGTGCCAGCAGTGATCGACAGCCATCATACACTGAAGCTTTCTTT. It specifies CASSDRQPSYTEAFF.

This clonotype showed up many times. This chain connects TRBV7-9 to TRBJ1-4, with 8 bases that match TRBD1. CDR1 and CDR2 (germline): SEHNR, FQNEAQ (reference sequence). The V gene end was trimmed by 6 bases and the J gene end by 7 bases; junction bases not matched to a gene: 16. The CDR3 is 17 amino acids. This CDR3 is CASSTGTGSILGEKLFF. For the CDR3, the DNA is TGTGCCAGCAGTACCGGGACAGGATCTATTCTCGGTGAAAAACTGTTTTTT. The whole variable domain, remainder taken from reference TRBV7-9 and TRBJ1-4, is DTGVSQNPRHKITKRGQNVTFRCDPISEHNRLYWYRQTLGQGPEFLTYFQNEAQLEKSRLLSDRFSAERPKGSFSTLEIQRTEQGDSAMYLCASSTGTGSILGEKLFFGSGTQLSVL.

This clonotype has at least ten counts. The chain joins TRBV5-4 to TRBJ2-7; the D gene is possibly TRBD2 (5 bases). Germline loops: CDR1 SGHNT, CDR2 YYREEE (reference sequence). The CDR3 sequence is 15 residues long. V lost 0 bases, J lost 6 bases, and 16 bases lay in between. This CDR3 reads CASSLGAGILSEQYF. The DNA of the CDR3 is TGTGCCAGCAGCTTGGGGGCCGGGATCCTAAGCGAGCAGTACTTC.

This clonotype was seen repeatedly, ten times or more. The CDR3 bases are TGTGCCAGCAGTCACCAGGGGGTTGGTGAAAAACTGTTTTTT. Amino acids: CASSHQGVGEKLFF. The V gene is TRBV12-3 or TRBV12-4, the J gene TRBJ1-4, with 7 bases that match TRBD1. With 5 bases clipped from V and 7 bases from J, the junction kept 7 bases outside the gene matches. The CDR3 covers 14 residues.

This clonotype showed up many times. The rearrangement uses TRBV7-2 and TRBJ1-1, with D possibly being TRBD1 (6 bases). This CDR3 has 19 residues. Germline CDR1 reads SGHTA; CDR2 reads FQGNSA. Trimming removed 3 bases from V and 0 bases from J, with 23 bases in between. The CDR3 coding sequence is TGTGCCAGCAGCTTTCTACCGGGACAAGGAAGGGACATGAACACTGAAGCTTTCTTT. Its translation is CASSFLPGQGRDMNTEAFF.

There are a few counts of this clonotype. The chain combines TRBV18 with TRBJ1-1; 7 bases match TRBD1. The ends lost 2 bases at V and 2 bases at J; junction bases unmatched: 8. Per the germline V gene, CDR1 is KGHSH and CDR2 is LQKENI. The CDR3 length is 16 residues. CDR3 residues: CASSPKISGGNTEAFF. The CDR3 coding sequence is TGTGCCAGCTCACCAAAGATTTCAGGGGGAAACACTGAAGCTTTCTTT.

This clonotype was seen repeatedly, ten times or more. The chain is built from TRBV18 and TRBJ1-2; D is ambiguous. CDR3 length: 15 amino acids. V lost 3 bases, J lost 4 bases, and 15 bases lay in between. CDR1 is KGHSH and CDR2 is LQKENI in the germline V gene. The CDR3 coding sequence is TGTGCCAGCTCACCCGACGGAAGCCGGGCCTATGGCTACACCTTC. Amino acids: CASSPDGSRAYGYTF.

This clonotype was detected only a few times. This chain links TRBV20-1 with TRBJ2-7; 7 nucleotides agree with TRBD1. This CDR3 has 15 amino acids. From germline, CDR1 is DFQATT and CDR2 SNEGSKA (reference sequence). V lost 3 bases to trimming and J lost 1 base; unmatched junction nucleotides: 9. CDR3 region: CSARRQGPASYEQYF. Written as DNA, the CDR3 is TGCAGTGCTAGGAGACAGGGCCCGGCTTCCTACGAGCAGTACTTC.

This clonotype was counted only a few times. J is TRBJ2-3 and V is TRBV5-1; 13 nucleotides align to TRBD2. The CDR3 covers 16 residues. Per germline, CDR1 SGHRS and CDR2 YFSETQ. Losses at the gene ends were 3 bases for V and 3 bases for J; bases not matched to a gene: 4. This chain's CDR3 is CASSSTGLAGTDTQYF. In DNA, the CDR3 is TGCGCCAGCAGCTCCACGGGACTAGCGGGGACAGATACGCAGTATTTT.